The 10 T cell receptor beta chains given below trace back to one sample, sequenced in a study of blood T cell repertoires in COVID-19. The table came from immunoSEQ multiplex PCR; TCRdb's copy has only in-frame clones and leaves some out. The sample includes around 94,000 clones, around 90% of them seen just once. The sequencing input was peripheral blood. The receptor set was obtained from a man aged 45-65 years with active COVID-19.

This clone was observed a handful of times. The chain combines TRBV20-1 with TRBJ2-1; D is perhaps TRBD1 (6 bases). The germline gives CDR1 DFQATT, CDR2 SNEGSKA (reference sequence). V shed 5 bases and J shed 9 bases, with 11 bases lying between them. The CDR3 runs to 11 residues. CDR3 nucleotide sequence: TGCAGTGCTGCCACAGGGATTGAGCAGTTCTTC. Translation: CSAATGIEQFF.

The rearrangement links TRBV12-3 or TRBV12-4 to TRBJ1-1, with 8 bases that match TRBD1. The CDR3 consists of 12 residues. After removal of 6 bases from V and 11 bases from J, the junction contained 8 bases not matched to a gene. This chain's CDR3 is CASSPQGGEAFF. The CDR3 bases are TGTGCCAGCAGCCCACAGGGGGGTGAGGCTTTCTTT.

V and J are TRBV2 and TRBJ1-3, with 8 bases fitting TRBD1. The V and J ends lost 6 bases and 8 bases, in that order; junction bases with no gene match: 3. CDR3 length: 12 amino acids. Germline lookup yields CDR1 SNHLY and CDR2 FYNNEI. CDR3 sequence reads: CASRDRGHTIYF. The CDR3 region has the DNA TGTGCCAGCAGAGACAGGGGACACACCATATATTTT. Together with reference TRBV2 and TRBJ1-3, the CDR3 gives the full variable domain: EPEVTQTPSHQVTQMGQEVILRCVPISNHLYFYWYRQILGQKVEFLVSFYNNEISEKSEIFDDQFSVERPDGSNFTLKIRSTKLEDSAMYFCASRDRGHTIYFGEGSWLTVV.

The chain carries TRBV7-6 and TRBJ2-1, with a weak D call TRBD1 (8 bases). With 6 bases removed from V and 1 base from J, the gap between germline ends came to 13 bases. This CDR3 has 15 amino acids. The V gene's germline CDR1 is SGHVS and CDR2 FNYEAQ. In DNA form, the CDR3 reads TGTGCCAGCAGTAAACAGGGGGGGTCCTACAATGAGCAGTTCTTC. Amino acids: CASSKQGGSYNEQFF.

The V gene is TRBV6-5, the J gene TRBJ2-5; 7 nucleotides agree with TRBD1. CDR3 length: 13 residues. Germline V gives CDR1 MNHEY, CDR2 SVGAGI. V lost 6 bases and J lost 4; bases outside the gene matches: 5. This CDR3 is CASSNRGRETQYF. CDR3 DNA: TGTGCCAGCAGCAACAGGGGAAGAGAGACCCAGTACTTC.

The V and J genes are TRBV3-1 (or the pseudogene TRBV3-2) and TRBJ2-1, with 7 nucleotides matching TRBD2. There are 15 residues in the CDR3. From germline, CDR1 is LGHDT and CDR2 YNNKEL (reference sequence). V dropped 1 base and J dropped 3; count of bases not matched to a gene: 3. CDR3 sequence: CASSQVAGDYNEQFF. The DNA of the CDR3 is TGTGCCAGCAGCCAAGTTGCGGGGGACTACAATGAGCAGTTCTTC.

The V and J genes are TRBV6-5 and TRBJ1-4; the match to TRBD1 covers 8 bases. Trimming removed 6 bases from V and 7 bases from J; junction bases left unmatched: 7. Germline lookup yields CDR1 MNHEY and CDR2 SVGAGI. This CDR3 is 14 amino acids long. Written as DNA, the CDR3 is TGTGCCAGCAGCCTCCGGACAGGGATTGAAAAACTGTTTTTT. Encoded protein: CASSLRTGIEKLFF.

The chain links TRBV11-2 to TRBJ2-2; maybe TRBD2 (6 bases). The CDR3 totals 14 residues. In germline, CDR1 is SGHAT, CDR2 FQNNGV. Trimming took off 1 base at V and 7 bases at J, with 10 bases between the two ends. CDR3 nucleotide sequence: TGTGCCAGCAGCTTAGTCCGGGGGAGCGGGGAGCTGTTTTTT. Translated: CASSLVRGSGELFF.

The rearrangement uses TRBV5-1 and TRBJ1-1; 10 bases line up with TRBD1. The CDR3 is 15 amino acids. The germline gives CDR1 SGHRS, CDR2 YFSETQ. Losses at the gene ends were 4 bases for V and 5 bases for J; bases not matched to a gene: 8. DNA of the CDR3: TGCGCCAGCAGCCCGCAAGGGACAGGGGTTACTGAAGCTTTCTTT. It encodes CASSPQGTGVTEAFF.

The CDR3 reads CAWTLNSVGTGGTF. The CDR3 bases are TGTGCCTGGACCCTAAACTCCGTGGGGACAGGGGGCACCTTC. This chain uses TRBV30 with TRBJ1-2; 11 nucleotides line up with TRBD1. J lost 13 bases, V lost 4 bases, and 14 bases had no gene match. CDR1 is GTSNPN, CDR2 SVGIG, per germline (reference sequence). The CDR3 runs to 14 residues. Combining the CDR3 with reference TRBV30 and TRBJ1-2 gives the whole variable domain SQTIHQWPATLVQPVGSPLSLECTVEGTSNPNLYWYRQAAGRGLQLLFYSVGIGQISSEVPQNLSASRPQDRQFILSSKKLLLSDSGFYLCAWTLNSVGTGGTFGSGTRLTVV.